A single sample is the source of the 26 T cell receptor beta chains below, sequenced in a study of blood T cell repertoires in COVID-19. The protocol was immunoSEQ multiplex PCR, while the TCRdb copy is restricted to in-frame clones and leaves out a portion. This table holds about 240,000 clones, about 68% found once. The sequenced sample consisted of peripheral blood. The receptors shown here come from an elderly woman with acute or convalescent COVID-19.

The V and J genes are TRBV11-2 and TRBJ2-2; TRBD1 might be the D (6 bases). The ends were cut back, 5 bases at V and 8 bases at J, with 12 bases in the middle. From germline, CDR1 is SGHAT and CDR2 FQNNGV. CDR3 length: 13 residues. In DNA form, the CDR3 reads TGTGCCAGCAGCCTCAGGGGATCTGGGGAGCTGTTTTTT. Translating it yields CASSLRGSGELFF. The full variable domain, rest sourced from reference TRBV11-2 and TRBJ2-2, is EAGVAQSPRYKIIEKRQSVAFWCNPISGHATLYWYQQILGQGPKLLIQFQNNGVVDDSQLPKDRFSAERLKGVDSTLKIQPAKLEDSAVYLCASSLRGSGELFFGEGSRLTVL.

This clone was detected only a few times. The chain links TRBV7-9 to TRBJ2-3; TRBD1 agrees at 10 bases. Germline V lookup: CDR1 SEHNR, CDR2 FQNEAQ (reference sequence). CDR3 length: 15 residues. The junction had 6 bases not matched to a gene; V was cut back by 5 bases and J by 4 bases. CDR3 protein: CASSAGTGESDTQYF. CDR3 sequence (DNA): TGTGCCAGCAGCGCCGGGACAGGGGAGTCAGATACGCAGTATTTT.

The chain uses TRBV5-6 and TRBJ1-2, with D maybe TRBD1 (6 bases). CDR1 and CDR2 (germline): SGHDT, YYEEEE. Trimming removed 4 bases from V and 1 base from J, with 14 bases in between. The CDR3 sequence is 15 residues long. The CDR3 DNA is TGTGCCAGCAGCACACAGGGCTCCCTTAACTATGGCTACACCTTC. Translating gives CASSTQGSLNYGYTF.

The rearrangement joins TRBV4-3 to TRBJ2-1, with D perhaps TRBD2 (6 bases). The germline gives CDR1 LGHNA, CDR2 YSLEER. The CDR3 is 15 residues long. Deletions cut 3 bases from V and 6 bases from J, with 15 bases between. CDR3 residues: CASSHTVTGLNEQFF. The CDR3 DNA reads as TGCGCCAGCAGCCACACCGTTACGGGACTCAATGAGCAGTTCTTC.

This chain uses TRBV3-1 (or the pseudogene TRBV3-2) with TRBJ1-1, with a tentative D call TRBD1 (5 bases). Trimming shortened V by 4 bases and J by 10 bases, and 16 bases separated the two germline ends. The CDR3 consists of 13 residues. CDR1 is LGHDT, CDR2 YNNKEL, per germline (reference sequence). Here the CDR3 reads CASSPGQRYGAFF. The CDR3 nucleotides are TGTGCCAGCAGCCCCGGACAAAGGTACGGAGCTTTCTTT.

The V call is TRBV7-8, the J call TRBJ1-4; 7 nucleotides line up with TRBD1. Trimming at V came to 5 bases and at J to 3 bases, leaving 6 bases not matched to a gene. The germline gives CDR1 SGHVS, CDR2 FQNEAQ. The CDR3 loop spans 15 amino acids. As DNA, the CDR3 is TGTGCCAGCAGCAAAACAGGGGTACCTAATGAAAAACTGTTTTTT. This encodes CASSKTGVPNEKLFF.

The chain links TRBV7-8 to TRBJ1-5, with D perhaps matching TRBD1 (6 bases). The CDR3 extends over 15 amino acids. Germline lookup yields CDR1 SGHVS and CDR2 FQNEAQ. Between the trimmed V and J ends, which lost 1 base and 4 bases, there was a span of 11 bases. In DNA, the CDR3 is TGTGCCAGCAGCTTAGGGGGGCAGGCAAATCAGCCCCAGCATTTT. The encoded protein is CASSLGGQANQPQHF.

A single count supports this clone. The V gene is TRBV4-1, the J gene TRBJ1-4, with D maybe TRBD1 (6 bases). V lost 2 bases and J lost 7, with 17 bases in between. The CDR3 spans 16 residues. Per the germline V gene, CDR1 is MGHRA and CDR2 is YSYEKL. The CDR3 spells CASSQTFRGGREKLFF. The CDR3 bases are TGCGCCAGCAGCCAAACCTTCAGGGGCGGTCGTGAAAAACTGTTTTTT.

This clone has only a few counts. The chain employs TRBV6-5 and TRBJ1-6; 11 bases are shared with TRBD1. Germline values: CDR1 MNHEY, CDR2 SVGAGI. The CDR3 totals 14 residues. The V segment lost 9 bases and the J segment 7 bases; nucleotides outside the gene matches: 5. The CDR3 DNA reads TGTGCCAGTTGGACAGGGGGCAGGAATTCACCCCTCCACTTT. It encodes CASWTGGRNSPLHF.

The chain joins TRBV7-2 to TRBJ2-1; possible D gene TRBD2, 6 bases. The V end was cut by 4 bases, the J end by 0 bases, with 22 bases between. The germline CDR1 and CDR2 sequences are SGHTA and FQGNSA. This CDR3 is 19 amino acids long. The CDR3 spells CASSYGGRTTKSSYNEQFF. For the CDR3, the DNA is TGTGCCAGCAGCTACGGTGGGAGGACCACGAAGAGCTCCTACAATGAGCAGTTCTTC.

The rearrangement links TRBV7-9 to TRBJ2-1; 10 bases fit TRBD2. This CDR3 has 19 residues. Germline V gene data show CDR1 as SEHNR and CDR2 as FQNEAQ (reference sequence). The trim removed 1 base at V and 8 bases at J, leaving 17 bases unmatched. CDR3 residues: CASSLGSLAGVWRTDEQFF. Here the CDR3 DNA reads TGTGCCAGCAGCTTAGGTTCCCTAGCGGGAGTTTGGCGAACGGATGAGCAGTTCTTC. The full variable domain, its missing parts supplied by reference TRBV7-9 and TRBJ2-1, is DTGVSQNPRHKITKRGQNVTFRCDPISEHNRLYWYRQTLGQGPEFLTYFQNEAQLEKSRLLSDRFSAERPKGSFSTLEIQRTEQGDSAMYLCASSLGSLAGVWRTDEQFFGPGTRLTVL.

A remark on this clone: The sample carries other DNA sequences with the same CDR3. J is TRBJ2-1 and V is TRBV18, with 13 bases lining up with TRBD2. CDR1 KGHSH and CDR2 LQKENI come from the germline V gene. The CDR3 runs 16 residues. The V gene end was trimmed by 3 bases and the J gene end by 4 bases; junction bases not matched to a gene: 3. CDR3 amino acids: CASSPRLAGGYNEQFF. CDR3 DNA sequence: TGTGCCAGCTCACCGAGACTAGCGGGGGGTTACAATGAGCAGTTCTTC.

The chain has TRBV7-9 and TRBJ1-6; 10 bases line up with TRBD1. Germline loops: CDR1 SEHNR, CDR2 FQNEAQ (reference sequence). This CDR3 contains 18 residues. V lost 5 bases and J lost 0; bases outside the gene matches: 7. CDR3 sequence: CASSPGQGVSSYNSPLHF. CDR3 DNA: TGTGCCAGCAGCCCCGGACAGGGGGTATCCTCCTATAATTCACCCCTCCACTTT.

This chain joins TRBV7-6 and TRBJ2-7; perhaps TRBD2 as D (6 bases). CDR3 length: 15 residues. Germline V lookup: CDR1 SGHVS, CDR2 FNYEAQ. V shed 5 bases and J shed 0 bases, with 14 bases lying between them. The CDR3 protein is CASSQQDGSSYEQYF. DNA for the CDR3: TGTGCCAGCAGCCAACAGGACGGGAGCTCCTACGAGCAGTACTTC.

The chain links TRBV27 to TRBJ2-7, with 9 bases identical to TRBD1. The CDR3 runs to 15 residues. In germline, CDR1 is MNHEY, CDR2 SMNVEV (reference sequence). V gave up 1 base and J gave up 5 bases; unmatched junction bases: 6. CDR3 coding DNA: TGTGCCAGCAGTTTATTCGGACAGGGGATCGACGAGCAGTACTTC. Translating gives CASSLFGQGIDEQYF.

This clone was counted between two and nine times. V and J are TRBV18 and TRBJ1-1; D possibly corresponds to TRBD1 (5 bases). The ends were cut back, 6 bases at V and 0 bases at J, with 11 bases in the middle. This CDR3 has 14 amino acids. Germline CDR1 reads KGHSH; CDR2 reads LQKENI. The CDR3 reads CASSRQSMNTEAFF. CDR3 sequence (DNA): TGTGCCAGCTCTAGACAGAGCATGAACACTGAAGCTTTCTTT.

The chain combines TRBV6-2 or TRBV6-3 with TRBJ1-2; 7 bases map to TRBD1. The junction had 4 bases not matched to a gene; V was cut back by 6 bases and J by 6 bases. Germline CDR1 is MNHEY and CDR2 is SVGEGT. The CDR3 spans 12 residues. The DNA of the CDR3 is TGTGCCAGCAGCGGACAGGTTCATGGCTACACCTTC. The encoded protein is CASSGQVHGYTF.

This clone was counted a few times. The rearrangement uses TRBV2 and TRBJ2-7, with TRBD1 matching over 8 bases. This CDR3 is built from 14 residues. Looked up from germline, CDR1 is SNHLY and CDR2 is FYNNEI. J gave up 3 bases and V 5 bases, and 6 bases lay outside the gene matches. The CDR3 nucleotides are TGTGCCAGCAGTTCACAGGGGGAGGACTACGAGCAGTACTTC. This gives the protein CASSSQGEDYEQYF.

This clone was recorded only once. The V and J genes are TRBV2 and TRBJ1-5; possibly TRBD1 for D (6 bases). Trimming took off 6 bases at V and 2 bases at J, with 14 bases between the two ends. The germline V gene has CDR1 SNHLY and CDR2 FYNNEI. The CDR3 is made up of 15 amino acids. The DNA of the CDR3 is TGTGCCAGCAGCCTCCAGGGGATCCGCAATCAGCCCCAGCATTTT. Amino acids: CASSLQGIRNQPQHF.

This clone has a handful of counts. This chain links TRBV19 with TRBJ2-7; 9 nucleotides match TRBD2. This CDR3 has 15 amino acids. Germline V gene data show CDR1 as LNHDA and CDR2 as SQIVND (reference sequence). V lost 7 bases to trimming and J lost 7 bases; unmatched junction nucleotides: 14. This chain's CDR3 is CASKVTGLAAEEQYF. The CDR3 DNA sequence: TGTGCCAGTAAGGTGACGGGACTAGCAGCTGAAGAGCAGTACTTC.

V usage is TRBV6-6 and J usage is TRBJ1-1; D is ambiguous. CDR1 is MNHNY and CDR2 is SVGAGI in the germline V gene (reference sequence). Trimming left V 8 bases short and J 0 bases short, with 16 bases between. There are 15 residues in the CDR3. CDR3 bases: TGTGCCAGCTGGGGAGGATTATCCCTGAACACTGAAGCTTTCTTT. As protein: CASWGGLSLNTEAFF.

The V call is TRBV24-1, the J call TRBJ2-5; 7 positions agree with TRBD1. The CDR3 runs to 16 residues. V trimming: 2 bases; J trimming: 3 bases; junction bases outside the gene matches: 8. Germline V gene data show CDR1 as KGHDR and CDR2 as SFDVKD. The CDR3 nucleotides read TGTGCCACCAGTGATTCCGGGACAGCTCTGGAAGAGACCCAGTACTTC. Translated, it gives CATSDSGTALEETQYF.

The chain combines TRBV19 with TRBJ1-5; 7 bases match TRBD1. V gave up 3 bases and J gave up 7 bases; unmatched junction bases: 3. The CDR3 is 13 residues long. Germline CDR1 LNHDA, CDR2 SQIVND (reference sequence). CDR3: CASSIGGGQPQHF. The CDR3 DNA sequence: TGTGCCAGTAGTATTGGAGGGGGCCAGCCCCAGCATTTT.

This sequence joins TRBV5-1 and TRBJ2-3, with 7 nucleotides matching TRBD1. Germline V lookup: CDR1 SGHRS, CDR2 YFSETQ. V lost 0 bases to trimming and J lost 2 bases; unmatched junction nucleotides: 12. CDR3 length equals 18 residues. Here the CDR3 reads CASSLAPTGALYTDTQYF. CDR3 nucleotide sequence: TGCGCCAGCAGCTTGGCCCCAACAGGGGCCCTCTACACAGATACGCAGTATTTT.

This chain links TRBV5-1 with TRBJ1-2, with D perhaps TRBD1 (6 bases). Germline V CDR1 and CDR2: SGHRS, YFSETQ. This CDR3 spans 14 amino acids. V lost 4 bases and J lost 3, with 13 bases in between. CDR3: CASSLGGPDYGYTF. The CDR3 nucleotides are TGCGCCAGCAGCCTAGGGGGTCCGGACTATGGCTACACCTTC.

On this clone: The sample holds other DNA sequences that translate to the same CDR3. The gene calls are TRBV5-1 and TRBJ1-6; D is uncertain. Germline assignment: CDR1 SGHRS and CDR2 YFSETQ. The CDR3 has 14 amino acids. The germline V and J ends were trimmed by 4 bases and 5 bases, with 10 bases remaining between them. CDR3 protein: CASSRDRDNSPLHF. The CDR3 DNA is TGCGCCAGCAGCCGGGATAGAGATAATTCACCCCTCCACTTT.